The next 29 T cell receptor beta chains were all read from a single sample in a study of shared clonotypes between healthy human individuals. The protocol was immunoSEQ multiplex PCR, while the TCRdb copy is restricted to in-frame clones and leaves out a portion. Here the sample spans a few million clones, around nine tenths being singletons. What was sequenced was naive CD4+ T cells sorted from blood. Subset defined: CD45RA+ positively selected. These receptors were obtained from a man younger than 35 in good health.

In its sample, this clone was seen a few times. This chain uses TRBV30 with TRBJ1-2, with D possibly TRBD1 on 5 matching bases. CDR1 GTSNPN and CDR2 SVGIG come from the germline V gene (reference sequence). The V end lost 5 bases, the J end lost 1 base, and 14 bases lay between the germline ends. This CDR3 comprises 14 residues. CDR3 in DNA: TGTGCCTGGCTCAGGGAAGGAGTTAACTATGGCTACACCTTC. Translation: CAWLREGVNYGYTF.

This CDR3 is CASSPRSGVYEQYF. The CDR3 nucleotides are TGTGCCAGCAGCCCCCGGTCGGGGGTCTACGAGCAGTACTTC. The V gene is TRBV7-2, the J gene TRBJ2-7; D is possibly TRBD2 (6 bases). This CDR3 has 14 residues. Deletions cut 5 bases from V and 3 bases from J, with 14 bases between. Per germline, CDR1 SGHTA and CDR2 FQGNSA.

The chain combines TRBV20-1 with TRBJ1-1; a possible D gene is TRBD1 (5 bases). In germline, CDR1 is DFQATT, CDR2 SNEGSKA (reference sequence). V lost 6 bases and J lost 5, with 10 bases in between. CDR3 length: 11 amino acids. Here the CDR3 reads CSAPGATEAFF. The CDR3 DNA is TGCAGTGCCCCTGGGGCGACTGAAGCTTTCTTT.

V and J are TRBV19 and TRBJ1-2, with a possible D match to TRBD1 (6 bases). Trimming took 6 bases from V and 3 from J, leaving 17 bases between them. The CDR3 is made up of 15 amino acids. Germline values: CDR1 LNHDA, CDR2 SQIVND (reference sequence). The CDR3 DNA sequence: TGTGCCAGTAGCATCCAGGGGAACGTTGACTATGGCTACACCTTC. Its protein is CASSIQGNVDYGYTF.

The V gene is TRBV6-1, the J gene TRBJ2-3; 14 positions agree with TRBD2. The CDR3 runs to 16 residues. Germline V CDR1 and CDR2: MNHNS, SASEGT. J gave up 4 bases and V 4 bases, and 4 bases lay outside the gene matches. The CDR3 region has the DNA TGTGCCAGCAGTGTAGGGACTAGCGGGAGCTCAGATACGCAGTATTTT. Translation gives CASSVGTSGSSDTQYF.

This rearrangement joins TRBV7-2 to TRBJ2-7; TRBD2 matches 8 bases. The CDR3 extends over 14 amino acids. The junction had 6 bases not matched to a gene; V was cut back by 8 bases and J by 0 bases. The germline V gene encodes CDR1 SGHTA and CDR2 FQGNSA. The CDR3 sequence: CASGSGTSSYEQYF. The CDR3 DNA follows: TGTGCCAGCGGGTCCGGGACTAGCTCCTACGAGCAGTACTTC. Drawing the rest from reference TRBV7-2 and TRBJ2-7, the complete variable domain is GAGVSQSPSNKVTEKGKDVELRCDPISGHTALYWYRQSLGQGLEFLIYFQGNSAPDKSGLPSDRFSAERTGGSVSTLTIQRTQQEDSAVYLCASGSGTSSYEQYFGPGTRLTVT.

The V gene is TRBV5-1, the J gene TRBJ2-1, with TRBD2 matching over 8 bases. Trimming at V came to 4 bases and at J to 13 bases, leaving 16 bases not matched to a gene. The CDR3 is made up of 15 amino acids. CDR1 and CDR2 (germline): SGHRS, YFSETQ. The CDR3 spells CASSPGGTGGPRQFF. The CDR3 DNA is TGCGCCAGCAGCCCTGGCGGGACGGGGGGGCCCCGCCAGTTCTTC.

V gene TRBV19 combines with J gene TRBJ1-4; 10 positions match TRBD1. Germline values: CDR1 LNHDA, CDR2 SQIVND (reference sequence). Losses at the gene ends were 7 bases for V and 8 bases for J; bases not matched to a gene: 10. The CDR3 consists of 15 residues. The CDR3 spells CASTPTGGVREKLFF. The CDR3 nucleotides are TGTGCCAGTACCCCGACAGGGGGCGTTCGGGAAAAACTGTTTTTT.

The CDR3, as DNA: TGCAGCGTACCGGACAGGGTTAACTCTGGGGCCAACGTCCTGACTTTC. It is translated as CSVPDRVNSGANVLTF. The chain couples TRBV29-1 to TRBJ2-6; 8 bases match TRBD1. The CDR3 runs 16 residues. V dropped 6 bases and J dropped 0; count of bases not matched to a gene: 7. Germline assignment: CDR1 SQVTM and CDR2 ANQGSEA. The variable domain in full, with the rest retrieved from reference TRBV29-1 and TRBJ2-6, is SAVISQKPSRDICQRGTSLTIQCQVDSQVTMMFWYRQQPGQSLTLIATANQGSEATYESGFVIDKFPISRPNLTFSTLTVSNMSPEDSSIYLCSVPDRVNSGANVLTFGAGSRLTVL.

This clone was seen a few times. The same CDR3 also results from other DNA sequences found in this sample. This rearrangement joins TRBV5-4 to TRBJ2-3, with D perhaps being TRBD1 or TRBD2 (5 bases each). Trimming removed 4 bases from V and 0 bases from J, with 6 bases in between. CDR1 is SGHNT and CDR2 is YYREEE in the germline V gene (reference sequence). The CDR3 is 13 residues long. This chain's CDR3 is CASSRDSTDTQYF. The CDR3 region has the DNA TGTGCCAGCAGCCGGGACAGCACAGATACGCAGTATTTT.

The chain links TRBV20-1 to TRBJ1-1; possibly TRBD1 for D (6 bases). Germline-derived CDR1 and CDR2 are DFQATT and SNEGSKA (reference sequence). This CDR3 is 11 amino acids long. Trimming took 2 bases from V and 8 from J, leaving 9 bases between them. Written as DNA, the CDR3 is TGCAGTGCTAGAAGTAGGGGGGAAGCTTTCTTT. It codes for CSARSRGEAFF.

The chain carries TRBV29-1 and TRBJ2-7; tentatively, D is TRBD2 (7 bases). The CDR3 extends over 15 amino acids. V was pared by 7 bases and J by 4 bases, with 23 bases between. Germline values: CDR1 SQVTM, CDR2 ANQGSEA. CDR3 bases: TGCAGCGCTCCTCTTGGGGGGCGCGGGAGATACGAGCAGTACTTC. Protein sequence: CSAPLGGRGRYEQYF.

This chain uses TRBV7-9 with TRBJ1-4; D perhaps matches TRBD1 (5 bases). This CDR3 spans 15 amino acids. The V and J ends lost 1 base and 7 bases respectively, with 13 bases between them. Germline assignment: CDR1 SEHNR and CDR2 FQNEAQ (reference sequence). In DNA, the CDR3 is TGTGCCAGCAGCTTAGGGGGCAGGGAAATTGAAAAACTGTTTTTT. This gives the protein CASSLGGREIEKLFF.

This chain uses TRBV7-9 with TRBJ1-1, with 8 bases fitting TRBD1. Germline lookup yields CDR1 SEHNR and CDR2 FQNEAQ (reference sequence). The CDR3 extends over 15 amino acids. V was clipped by 7 bases and J by 1 base; unmatched bases: 8. The CDR3: CASIQPGTGNTEAFF. As DNA, the CDR3 is TGTGCCAGCATCCAACCCGGGACAGGGAACACTGAAGCTTTCTTT.

V and J are TRBV4-1 and TRBJ2-7; weak D call: TRBD2 (6 bases). Between the trimmed V and J ends, which lost 1 base and 3 bases, there was a span of 10 bases. The CDR3 contains 14 residues. The germline CDR1 and CDR2 sequences are MGHRA and YSYEKL. The CDR3 DNA reads as TGCGCCAGCAGCCAAGCGGGGGTGGGCTACGAGCAGTACTTC. Translation gives CASSQAGVGYEQYF.

The rearrangement links TRBV7-3 to TRBJ2-7, with 7 positions matching TRBD1. The V gene end was trimmed by 5 bases and the J gene end by 6 bases; junction bases not matched to a gene: 7. The CDR3 length is 13 residues. Germline CDR1 is SGHTA and CDR2 is FQGTGA. CDR3 in amino acids: CASSQGQRVEQYF. In DNA, the CDR3 is TGTGCCAGCAGCCAGGGACAGAGGGTCGAGCAGTACTTC.

CDR3 in amino acids: CASSGLAGGDTQYF. The CDR3 DNA sequence: TGTGCCAGCAGCGGACTAGCGGGAGGAGATACGCAGTATTTT. The chain has TRBV5-4 and TRBJ2-3, with TRBD2 identical over 14 bases. The length of the CDR3 is 14 residues. Germline loops: CDR1 SGHNT, CDR2 YYREEE (reference sequence). V shed 4 bases, J shed 5 bases, and the junction held 0 bases outside the gene matches.

The V call is TRBV11-3, the J call TRBJ1-6; 11 bases agree with TRBD1. From germline, CDR1 is SGHNT and CDR2 YENEEA. This CDR3 comprises 15 residues. V shed 4 bases and J 7 bases; nucleotides not matched to a gene: 3. The CDR3 region has the DNA TGTGCCAGCAGCTCCCGGGACAGGGGGAATTCACCCCTCCACTTT. Its translation is CASSSRDRGNSPLHF. Full variable domain (remainder filled in from reference TRBV11-3 and TRBJ1-6): EAGVVQSPRYKIIEKKQPVAFWCNPISGHNTLYWYLQNLGQGPELLIRYENEEAVDDSQLPKDRFSAERLKGVDSTLKIQPAELGDSAVYLCASSSRDRGNSPLHFGNGTRLTVT.

The V call is TRBV5-5, the J call TRBJ2-7, with D possibly matching TRBD2 (6 bases). Trimming shortened V by 0 bases and J by 3 bases, and 13 bases separated the two germline ends. Looked up from germline, CDR1 is SGHKS and CDR2 is YYEKEE (reference sequence). This CDR3 spans 15 amino acids. CDR3 region: CASSLDSGGVYEQYF. The CDR3 DNA reads TGTGCCAGCAGCTTGGACTCCGGGGGAGTCTACGAGCAGTACTTC.

The chain recombines TRBV5-4 with TRBJ2-7; D might be TRBD2 (5 bases). The CDR3 spans 14 residues. Trimming took 4 bases from V and 4 from J, leaving 15 bases between them. Germline lookup yields CDR1 SGHNT and CDR2 YYREEE (reference sequence). CDR3 sequence: CASSLLGNRYEQYF. In DNA, the CDR3 is TGTGCCAGCAGCCTACTCGGGAACAGATACGAGCAGTACTTC.

The V and J genes are TRBV5-1 and TRBJ2-7; 10 nucleotides agree with TRBD2. The CDR3 totals 15 residues. CDR1 and CDR2 from the germline V gene are SGHRS and YFSETQ. After removal of 4 bases from V and 5 bases from J, the junction contained 9 bases not matched to a gene. The CDR3 loop is CASSPERGGHDEQYF. CDR3 coding DNA: TGCGCCAGCAGCCCCGAGCGGGGGGGCCACGACGAGCAGTACTTC.

This clone was found a few times. The chain is built from TRBV15 and TRBJ1-1; the D gene is possibly TRBD1 (5 bases). The CDR3 extends over 15 amino acids. In germline, CDR1 is LNHNV, CDR2 YYDKDF (reference sequence). Trimming took off 1 base at V and 5 bases at J, with 14 bases between the two ends. The CDR3 region is CATSRAPGLGTEAFF. CDR3 DNA: TGTGCCACCAGCAGAGCGCCAGGGCTGGGGACTGAAGCTTTCTTT.

This rearrangement joins TRBV5-1 to TRBJ1-2; D is perhaps TRBD1 (6 bases). Trimming stripped 3 bases from V and 1 base from J, with 16 bases between. Germline V lookup: CDR1 SGHRS, CDR2 YFSETQ. The CDR3 runs to 16 residues. CDR3 coding DNA: TGCGCCAGCAGCTCCCCAGGGACAAAAGTTAACTATGGCTACACCTTC. Protein product: CASSSPGTKVNYGYTF.

V usage is TRBV7-2 and J usage is TRBJ2-7; 7 positions match TRBD1. The CDR3 sequence is 15 residues long. V shed 1 base, J shed 1 base, and the junction held 4 bases outside the gene matches. Germline V gene lookup returns CDR1 SGHTA and CDR2 FQGNSA. The CDR3 sequence: CASSLVPGQSYEQYF. Here the CDR3 DNA reads TGTGCCAGCAGCTTAGTTCCGGGACAGTCCTACGAGCAGTACTTC.

CDR3 sequence reads: CASSRPGGYEQYF. CDR3 nucleotides: TGTGCCAGCAGCCGCCCAGGAGGATACGAGCAGTACTTC. V usage is TRBV9 and J usage is TRBJ2-7, with D perhaps TRBD2 (5 bases). The ends were cut back, 4 bases at V and 4 bases at J, with 12 bases in the middle. This CDR3 spans 13 amino acids. CDR1 is SGDLS, CDR2 YYNGEE, per germline. Full variable domain (missing parts from reference TRBV9 and TRBJ2-7): DSGVTQTPKHLITATGQRVTLRCSPRSGDLSVYWYQQSLDQGLQFLIQYYNGEERAKGNILERFSAQQFPDLHSELNLSSLELGDSALYFCASSRPGGYEQYFGPGTRLTVT.

This chain connects TRBV14 to TRBJ1-3; D gene unclear. Per the germline V gene, CDR1 is SGHDN and CDR2 is FVKESK. Trimming removed 0 bases at V and 0 bases at J, with 9 bases between. This CDR3 is built from 16 residues. CDR3: CASSQDSTISGNTIYF. CDR3 coding DNA: TGTGCCAGCAGCCAAGATTCAACAATCTCTGGAAACACCATATATTTT.

This clone was counted once. J is TRBJ2-3 and V is TRBV19; 7 bases line up with TRBD2. Germline CDR1 LNHDA, CDR2 SQIVND (reference sequence). Trimming cost V 5 bases and J 11 bases; bases outside gene matches: 16. CDR3 length: 15 residues. The CDR3 DNA reads TGTGCCAGTAGTCCCCGATTAGCGGGTATCCCAAAGCAGTATTTT. Protein sequence: CASSPRLAGIPKQYF.

Points on this clone: Other DNA variants within this sample encode the same CDR3. The rearrangement links TRBV10-3 to TRBJ2-3, with D unclear. Deletions cut 4 bases from V and 0 bases from J, with 2 bases between. CDR3 length: 12 residues. Germline CDR1 is ENHRY and CDR2 is SYGVKD. The CDR3 sequence is CAISGSTDTQYF. The CDR3 DNA follows: TGTGCCATCAGTGGTAGCACAGATACGCAGTATTTT.

This clone was detected once. V gene TRBV27 combines with J gene TRBJ1-1; D not resolved. The CDR3 length is 13 residues. The ends were cut back, 3 bases at V and 2 bases at J, with 7 bases in the middle. Germline V gene lookup returns CDR1 MNHEY and CDR2 SMNVEV (reference sequence). CDR3 amino acids: CASSFMVNTEAFF. The CDR3 nucleotides are TGTGCCAGCAGTTTTATGGTTAACACTGAAGCTTTCTTT.